This TCR beta chain was sequenced for a study of identical twins. General study results and limits: Insertions were fewer in abundant cord blood beta clonotypes, whereas memory repertoires showed none of this pattern. Possibly, invariant MAIT and iNKT cells partly confounded zero-insertion analyses.

This CDR3 contains 14 residues. Trimming stripped 3 bases from V and 7 bases from J, with 10 bases between. Germline V lookup: CDR1 ENHRY, CDR2 SYGVKD. Comment on this clonotype: Its antigen is unidentified.

Unique molecular identifiers were present on cDNA, and template switching added a universal primer site. TCRdb fed the 5' RACE reads into MiXCR, producing one record per CDR3 protein. The table has 500,000 to 650,000 distinct CDR3 sequences, under 25% seen once. These data also featured in a second study, about yellow fever vaccine responses in identical twins.

This clonotype originated in a woman younger than 30 in good health. The chain uses TRBV10-3 and TRBJ1-6; D is ambiguous. Sequenced: CD4+ T cells sorted from blood. CDR3 DNA sequence: TGTGCCATCAGTGAAGGCAGTTGGAATTCACCCCTCCACTTT. Its translation is CAISEGSWNSPLHF.